This T cell receptor (beta chain) was sequenced for a study of shared clonotypes between healthy human individuals. V was pared by 5 bases and J by 6 bases, with 6 bases of the junction left unmatched. The CDR3 totals 14 residues. Germline lookup yields CDR1 SGHTA and CDR2 FQGTGA. Memory CD4+ cells were the fraction left after CD45RA+ naive selection. As originally analysed: Because ImmunoSEQ provided only junction sequences with no quality scores, the filtering differed. Clones were read by immunoSEQ multiplex PCR, and TCRdb kept only the in-frame ones, dropping some. That table furnishes V, J and clone size, whereas the DNA furnished D and trimming. The sample yields approximately 1.1 million clones, around 78% seen once.

The TCR sequence derives from a man in his late teens or twenties in good health. Some clones in this sample may be carry-over from other donors' samples. The sequencing input was memory CD4+ T cells from PBMCs. Documented subset: CD45RA-negative fraction. The chain combines TRBV7-3 with TRBJ2-1; 8 nucleotides align to TRBD2. DNA for the CDR3: TGTGCCAGCAGCACCTTAGCGGGGTTCAATGAGCAGTTCTTC. This translates into CASSTLAGFNEQFF.